The source of this TCR beta chain is a study of read filtering for tumor transcriptome and immune sequencing. As for the study in general: Patients were 17 male and about 15 female, mean age 65.9 years, range about 47 to 85. IR-seq gave about 3.5 to 10.27 million TCR reads per sample; RNA-seq gave roughly 80 to 1,300. Study-wide points: The CD138-negative fraction was mixed bone marrow immune cells, not pure T cells. RNA-seq captured clonotypes less deeply and reliably than IR-seq.

From approximately 430 ng of RNA, a library with molecular barcoded alpha/delta and beta/gamma adaptors was made. TCRdb recomputed calls from the reads with MiXCR, one row per CDR3 protein. The table lists approximately 90,000 distinct CDR3 sequences, around an eighth of them singletons, with about 16% in the top ten. This clonotype was recorded many times. The antigen is unknown. The sample was a population of CD138-negative cells sorted from bone marrow. The source of this sequence is a donor aged 40 or over with multiple myeloma.

The DNA for the CDR3 is TGCAGTGCTAAAGGATCGGGCGTTTGGGGCTACAATGAGCAGTTCTTC. It is translated as CSAKGSGVWGYNEQFF. The chain carries TRBV20-1 and TRBJ2-1; D gene unclear. The CDR3 has 16 residues. V was clipped by 4 bases and J by 3 bases, with 19 bases between them. CDR1 DFQATT and CDR2 SNEGSKA come from the germline V gene (reference sequence).